This TCR beta chain was sequenced in a study of persistence of HIV-infected CD4 T cells. Concerning this clone itself: What it binds is not known.

The immunoSEQ assay was version 4, run in survey mode. Data came from immunoSEQ multiplex PCR; TCRdb stores just in-frame clones and leaves some out. The sample lists under 55,000 clones; about 88% were seen once. Germline CDR1 is SNHLY and CDR2 is FYNNEI. The V gene lost 1 base and the J gene lost 6 bases, with 9 bases spanning the gap. The CDR3 is made up of 13 amino acids. Nonspecific anti-CD3/anti-CD28 bead stimulation represents the broad CD4+ T cell repertoire. Sorting selected CD4+ T cells upregulating both CD40 ligand and CD69. Sequences were derived from CD4+ T cells sorted from PBMCs after roughly 18-hour stimulation, sampled from a patient who received antiretroviral therapy. The J gene is TRBJ1-1, the V gene TRBV2; D unclear. The TCR originated in an adult woman with HIV who was CMV-seropositive. The CDR3 bases are TGTGCCAGCAGTGAAGTCCTCCAGGCTGAAGCTTTCTTT. Translating gives CASSEVLQAEAFF. The variable domain in full, with the rest retrieved from reference TRBV2 and TRBJ1-1, is EPEVTQTPSHQVTQMGQEVILRCVPISNHLYFYWYRQILGQKVEFLVSFYNNEISEKSEIFDDQFSVERPDGSNFTLKIRSTKLEDSAMYFCASSEVLQAEAFFGQGTRLTVV.